This TCR beta chain was sequenced in a study of blood T cell repertoires in COVID-19. V was shortened by 7 bases and J by 7 bases, with 13 bases between the two germline ends. Germline CDR1 WSHSY, CDR2 SAAADI. This CDR3 spans 13 amino acids. Assay: immunoSEQ multiplex PCR; the TCRdb copy retains only in-frame clones and omits some. The top ten clones hold about 4.8% of a sample with under 250,000 clones, around 86% of them seen once. This chain connects TRBV10-2 to TRBJ1-4; D perhaps matches TRBD1 (5 bases). The TCR originated in a woman between 65 and 79 years old with COVID-19, enrolled during active disease. Specimen: peripheral blood. This CDR3 is CASTRQGSEKLFF. The CDR3 region has the DNA TGCGCCAGCACGCGGCAGGGTTCTGAAAAACTGTTTTTT.